This TCR beta chain was recorded in a study of blood T cell repertoires in COVID-19. Study-level information: Specimens from acute and convalescent COVID-19 originated in the United States, Italy and Spain.

Using immunoSEQ multiplex PCR, the repertoire was profiled, and TCRdb retains in-frame clones only, with some absent. The repertoire consists of a few hundred thousand clones, with roughly 88% occurring once and the leading ten covering roughly 4%. V trimming: 4 bases; J trimming: 7 bases; junction bases outside the gene matches: 9. The germline V gene encodes CDR1 MNHEY and CDR2 SVGAGI. The CDR3 runs 16 residues. Residents of about two dozen US areas, aged roughly 18 to 90 years, made up the participants. Recovered participants had two consecutive negative NP/OP PCR tests, healthcare professional clearance, or symptom resolution.

This clonotype was sampled from a woman aged 30 to 39 who had recovered from COVID-19. The V call is TRBV6-5, the J call TRBJ2-1; 11 bases are a match to TRBD2. Sequencing was done on a sample of PBMCs or T cells enriched from blood (not recorded which). The CDR3 region has the DNA TGTGCCAGCAGTTCCTTCACTAGCGGGAGTTTTAATGAGCAGTTCTTC. As protein: CASSSFTSGSFNEQFF.